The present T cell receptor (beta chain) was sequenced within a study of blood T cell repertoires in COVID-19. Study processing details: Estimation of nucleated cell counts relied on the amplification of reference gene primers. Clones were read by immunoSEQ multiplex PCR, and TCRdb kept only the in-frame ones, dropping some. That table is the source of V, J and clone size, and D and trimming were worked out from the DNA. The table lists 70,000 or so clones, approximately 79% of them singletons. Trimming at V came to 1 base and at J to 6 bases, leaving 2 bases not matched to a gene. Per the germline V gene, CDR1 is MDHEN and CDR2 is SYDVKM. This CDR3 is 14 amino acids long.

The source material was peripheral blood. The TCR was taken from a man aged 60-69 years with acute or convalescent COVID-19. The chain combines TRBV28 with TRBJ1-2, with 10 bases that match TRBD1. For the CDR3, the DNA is TGTGCCAGCAGTTTATCAGGGACAGGGGATGGCTACACCTTC. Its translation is CASSLSGTGDGYTF.